The 2 T cell receptor beta chains presented below share a single source sample, sequenced in a study of T-cell memory formation after mild COVID-19. TCRdb re-derived calls from the 5' RACE reads in MiXCR, one entry per CDR3 protein. The table shows a few hundred thousand distinct CDR3 sequences, with under 15% occurring only once. The material sequenced was PBMCs or a T cell subset sorted from them (not recorded which). The receptor set was obtained from a man aged 18 to 29 who had mild COVID-19 (a few samples of this study predate the infection). Cell type and time point are not known.

The genes are TRBV15 and TRBJ1-4, with unresolved D. Per germline, CDR1 LNHNV and CDR2 YYDKDF (reference sequence). The CDR3 loop spans 13 amino acids. With 0 bases removed from V and 6 bases from J, the gap between germline ends came to 5 bases. The CDR3 sequence: CATSRDFDEKLFF. The CDR3 DNA sequence: TGTGCCACCAGCAGAGATTTCGATGAAAAACTGTTTTTT.

This clonotype came up a few times. This chain connects TRBV9 to TRBJ2-1, with 11 bases fitting TRBD1. V lost 0 bases, J lost 6 bases, and 5 bases stayed unmatched. CDR1 is SGDLS and CDR2 is YYNGEE in the germline V gene. CDR3 length: 16 residues. Here the CDR3 DNA reads TGTGCCAGCAGCGTAGCGTGGACAGGGGGCCCCAATGAGCAGTTCTTC. Protein sequence: CASSVAWTGGPNEQFF.